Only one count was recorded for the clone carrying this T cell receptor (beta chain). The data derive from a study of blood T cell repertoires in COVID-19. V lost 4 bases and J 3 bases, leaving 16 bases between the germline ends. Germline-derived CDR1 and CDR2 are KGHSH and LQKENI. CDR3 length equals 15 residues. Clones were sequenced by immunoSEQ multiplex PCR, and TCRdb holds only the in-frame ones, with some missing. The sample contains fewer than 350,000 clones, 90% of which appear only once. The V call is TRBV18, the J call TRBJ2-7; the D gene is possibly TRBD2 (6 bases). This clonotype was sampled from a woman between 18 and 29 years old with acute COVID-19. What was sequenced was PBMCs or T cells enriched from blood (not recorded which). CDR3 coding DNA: TGTGCCAGCTCACTTTCACGCGGCGGGAACTACGAGCAGTACTTC. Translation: CASSLSRGGNYEQYF.